This TCR beta chain was sequenced in a study of blood T cells in healthy people across ages. Study summary: About one barcoded beta molecule was captured per two T cells (by template switching).

Germline V gives CDR1 SEHNR, CDR2 FQNEAQ (reference sequence). The CDR3 is 17 residues long. V was shortened by 4 bases and J by 0 bases, with 18 bases between the two germline ends. With a J-beta primer mix and a sample-barcoded 5' primer, a second PCR ran about 6 to 11 cycles. Carrying 12 random nucleotides, a template-switch adaptor labeled each individual cDNA molecule. TCRdb reprocessed the 5' RACE reads via MiXCR and lists one record per CDR3 protein. The sample records about 1,400,000 distinct CDR3 sequences, around 59% being singletons. Whole-study results and caveats: Diversity figures based on one million T cells were deemed too low.

This clonotype was recorded once. Its antigen remains unknown. This clonotype was sampled from a man aged 18 to 29 in good health. The genes are TRBV7-9 and TRBJ2-5; D is possibly TRBD2 (6 bases). The sample comprised blood. The CDR3 here is CASSSLQVGLYQETQYF. The CDR3 nucleotides are TGTGCCAGCAGCTCCCTACAGGTGGGACTGTACCAAGAGACCCAGTACTTC.